The 25 T cell receptor beta chains listed next were all sequenced from one sample in a study of T cells in Graves' hyperthyroidism and ophthalmopathy. Using RNA transcripts as the source, TCR beta CDR3 regions were amplified. The TCR CDR3 was amplified in a first-round RT-PCR using the HTBI primer set. TCRdb analysed the multiplex PCR reads with MiXCR anew, one entry per CDR3 protein. The sample includes 600,000 or so distinct CDR3 sequences, 11% to 15% seen only once; the top ten take over 6%. Input material: blood. The receptors shown here come from a woman aged 18-30 years with Graves' ophthalmopathy.

This sequence joins TRBV5-4 and TRBJ1-3; TRBD1 agrees at 8 bases. V trimming: 5 bases; J trimming: 3 bases; junction bases outside the gene matches: 7. Per germline, CDR1 SGHNT and CDR2 YYREEE (reference sequence). The CDR3 spans 15 residues. The CDR3 reads CASSPRGPGGNTIYF. As DNA, the CDR3 is TGTGCCAGCAGTCCCAGGGGGCCGGGTGGAAACACCATATATTTT.

This clonotype was seen many times. The CDR3 DNA sequence: TGTGCCAGCAGTAAACAGGGTCTAAACACCGGGGAGCTGTTTTTT. This translates into CASSKQGLNTGELFF. The V call is TRBV2, the J call TRBJ2-2, with D possibly being TRBD1 (6 bases). The V gene lost 5 bases and the J gene lost 2 bases, with 12 bases spanning the gap. Germline V gene sequence: CDR1 SNHLY, CDR2 FYNNEI. This CDR3 has 15 residues.

This clonotype turned up a few times. The rearrangement uses TRBV27 and TRBJ1-6; TRBD1 is a possible D gene (5 bases). V lost 3 bases and J 4 bases, leaving 13 bases between the germline ends. Germline V CDR1 and CDR2: MNHEY, SMNVEV (reference sequence). CDR3 length equals 16 residues. The CDR3 nucleotides read TGTGCCAGCAGTTTTCAGGGTGGTGCATATAATTCACCCCTCCACTTT. As protein: CASSFQGGAYNSPLHF.

The J gene is TRBJ2-5, the V gene TRBV7-9; D possibly corresponds to TRBD1 (5 bases). Between the trimmed V and J ends, which lost 5 bases and 5 bases, there was a span of 21 bases. The CDR3 has 16 amino acids. Germline V gene sequence: CDR1 SEHNR, CDR2 FQNEAQ (reference sequence). CDR3 loop: CASSRRHGQGWETQYF. DNA for the CDR3: TGTGCCAGCAGCCGACGACATGGGCAGGGTTGGGAGACCCAGTACTTC.

This clonotype occurred many times. V and J are TRBV29-1 and TRBJ1-1; D perhaps matches TRBD1 (5 bases). The length of the CDR3 is 13 residues. CDR1 is SQVTM, CDR2 ANQGSEA, per germline. V lost 7 bases and J 0 bases, leaving 12 bases between the germline ends. DNA of the CDR3: TGCAGCGGTACACAGGCCATGAACACTGAAGCTTTCTTT. Translation: CSGTQAMNTEAFF.

This clonotype was seen ten or more times. The chain combines TRBV11-2 with TRBJ1-2; tentatively, D is TRBD1 (5 bases). V shed 0 bases and J shed 3 bases, with 17 bases lying between them. The CDR3 has 17 residues. The germline CDR1 and CDR2 sequences are SGHAT and FQNNGV. The CDR3 loop reads CASSLDAGPGEDYGYTF. In nucleotides, the CDR3 is TGTGCCAGCAGCTTAGATGCAGGGCCCGGGGAAGACTATGGCTACACCTTC.

This clonotype showed up many times. V usage is TRBV24-1 and J usage is TRBJ2-1; TRBD2 agrees at 13 bases. CDR1 KGHDR and CDR2 SFDVKD come from the germline V gene. The CDR3 consists of 16 residues. J gave up 7 bases and V 1 base, and 3 bases lay outside the gene matches. In nucleotides, the CDR3 is TGTGCCACCAGTGATTTCGGACTAGCGGGAGAAAATGAGCAGTTCTTC. As protein: CATSDFGLAGENEQFF.

This clonotype was seen ten or more times. V is TRBV11-2 and J is TRBJ2-2; D remains ambiguous. The CDR3 has 10 amino acids. The ends were cut back, 5 bases at V and 7 bases at J, with 2 bases in the middle. CDR1 is SGHAT and CDR2 is FQNNGV in the germline V gene. CDR3 amino acids: CASSRGELFF. Written as DNA, the CDR3 is TGTGCCAGCAGCCGCGGGGAGCTGTTTTTT.

This clonotype was counted ten times or more. The rearrangement uses TRBV12-3 or TRBV12-4 and TRBJ2-5; 7 positions match TRBD2. The CDR3 covers 14 residues. Losses at the gene ends were 5 bases for V and 3 bases for J; bases not matched to a gene: 6. DNA of the CDR3: TGTGCCAGCAGTCCAATCAGCGGGGAAGAGACCCAGTACTTC. This codes for CASSPISGEETQYF.

The chain recombines TRBV29-1 with TRBJ1-2, with no clear D. The CDR3 has 12 amino acids. V lost 4 bases to trimming and J lost 6 bases, with 12 bases between them. Germline V gene sequence: CDR1 SQVTM, CDR2 ANQGSEA. CDR3: CSVVANTDGYTF. For the CDR3, the DNA is TGCAGCGTTGTTGCGAATACGGATGGCTACACCTTC. Together with reference TRBV29-1 and TRBJ1-2, the CDR3 gives the full variable domain: SAVISQKPSRDICQRGTSLTIQCQVDSQVTMMFWYRQQPGQSLTLIATANQGSEATYESGFVIDKFPISRPNLTFSTLTVSNMSPEDSSIYLCSVVANTDGYTFGSGTRLTVV.

J is TRBJ2-5 and V is TRBV7-9; D unclear. CDR3 length: 12 residues. V gave up 5 bases and J gave up 3 bases, with 7 bases separating them. Germline CDR1 SEHNR, CDR2 FQNEAQ (reference sequence). CDR3 region: CASSVEEETQYF. The CDR3 DNA follows: TGTGCCAGCAGCGTCGAGGAAGAGACCCAGTACTTC.

This clonotype has ten or more counts. The rearrangement joins TRBV28 to TRBJ2-7; D remains ambiguous. The CDR3 runs 16 residues. Germline CDR1 is MDHEN and CDR2 is SYDVKM. V lost 1 base and J 0 bases, leaving 13 bases between the germline ends. The CDR3, as DNA: TGTGCCAGCAGTTTATCAGGTTTCATCCTCTCCTACGAGCAGTACTTC. Translation: CASSLSGFILSYEQYF.

The sample holds many counts of this clonotype. This sequence joins TRBV20-1 and TRBJ1-5; 10 bases match TRBD1. Germline loops: CDR1 DFQATT, CDR2 SNEGSKA (reference sequence). J was trimmed by 0 bases and V by 1 base; bases with no gene match: 6. The CDR3 totals 17 residues. CDR3 nucleotides: TGCAGTGCTAGAGGTAGAGGGGACAGGGGTAGCAATCAGCCCCAGCATTTT. It yields the protein CSARGRGDRGSNQPQHF.

The rearrangement links TRBV9 to TRBJ2-2, with 7 bases aligning to TRBD2. Germline-derived CDR1 and CDR2 are SGDLS and YYNGEE. Germline trimming cut 2 bases from V and 0 bases from J; bases unmatched to any gene: 22. The length of the CDR3 is 22 residues. The CDR3 DNA sequence: TGTGCCAGCAGCGTTGGCGATAACTCCAAAGAGTCTAGCGGAGCGAACACCGGGGAGCTGTTTTTT. Encoded protein: CASSVGDNSKESSGANTGELFF.

This clonotype was recorded many times. The chain combines TRBV27 with TRBJ2-7, with D possibly TRBD2 on 5 matching bases. The germline V gene encodes CDR1 MNHEY and CDR2 SMNVEV (reference sequence). The CDR3 totals 15 residues. The V end lost 2 bases, the J end lost 2 bases, and 13 bases lay between the germline ends. The CDR3 region has the DNA TGTGCCAGCAGTTTAGGTGTGGGAGCCGCCTACGAGCAGTACTTC. Its protein is CASSLGVGAAYEQYF.

V is TRBV7-9 and J is TRBJ2-7; a possible D gene is TRBD2 (5 bases). Germline CDR1 SEHNR, CDR2 FQNEAQ (reference sequence). The CDR3 contains 15 residues. Between the trimmed V and J ends, which lost 2 bases and 6 bases, there was a span of 17 bases. Written as DNA, the CDR3 is TGTGCCAGCAGCTTAAACCCGGGAACCTCGTCCGAGCAGTACTTC. Translated, it gives CASSLNPGTSSEQYF. Drawing the rest from reference TRBV7-9 and TRBJ2-7, the complete variable domain is DTGVSQNPRHKITKRGQNVTFRCDPISEHNRLYWYRQTLGQGPEFLTYFQNEAQLEKSRLLSDRFSAERPKGSFSTLEIQRTEQGDSAMYLCASSLNPGTSSEQYFGPGTRLTVT.

There are many counts of this clonotype. This chain links TRBV9 with TRBJ2-3; no definite D call. The CDR3 spans 15 residues. Between the trimmed V and J ends, which lost 5 bases and 5 bases, there was a span of 18 bases. Per the germline V gene, CDR1 is SGDLS and CDR2 is YYNGEE. The CDR3 DNA is TGTGCCAGCAGTCATCAGGTCGTCTCTAAAGATACGCAGTATTTT. It encodes CASSHQVVSKDTQYF.

This clonotype was found many times. This chain joins TRBV7-9 and TRBJ1-4, with unresolved D. V was trimmed by 2 bases and J by 4 bases, leaving 11 bases between them. The CDR3 is 15 amino acids. Germline CDR1 SEHNR, CDR2 FQNEAQ (reference sequence). Here the CDR3 DNA reads TGTGCCAGCAGCTTAATAGGGCAGCTTAATGAAAAACTGTTTTTT. It yields the protein CASSLIGQLNEKLFF. The full variable domain, in which reference TRBV7-9 and TRBJ1-4 provide the parts outside the CDR3, is DTGVSQNPRHKITKRGQNVTFRCDPISEHNRLYWYRQTLGQGPEFLTYFQNEAQLEKSRLLSDRFSAERPKGSFSTLEIQRTEQGDSAMYLCASSLIGQLNEKLFFGSGTQLSVL.

This clonotype was recorded many times. The V gene is TRBV12-3 or TRBV12-4, the J gene TRBJ2-5, with unresolved D. Trimming took off 2 bases at V and 11 bases at J, with 6 bases between the two ends. This CDR3 comprises 10 residues. CDR3 residues: CASSLSKQYF. CDR3 DNA sequence: TGTGCCAGCAGTTTATCAAAACAGTACTTC.

This clonotype was counted a few times. The chain has TRBV5-1 and TRBJ2-3; TRBD1 matches 8 bases. Germline-derived CDR1 and CDR2 are SGHRS and YFSETQ. V gave up 1 base and J gave up 1 base; unmatched junction bases: 11. CDR3 length: 18 amino acids. CDR3 sequence (DNA): TGCGCCAGCAGCTTGAATGACAGGGGATTGCCTCGCACAGATACGCAGTATTTT. As protein: CASSLNDRGLPRTDTQYF.

This clonotype has ten or more counts. V gene TRBV29-1 combines with J gene TRBJ1-1; 9 bases match TRBD1. Germline CDR1 and CDR2: SQVTM and ANQGSEA. The CDR3 has 11 residues. The J segment lost 4 bases and the V segment lost 6 bases, leaving 0 bases of the junction unmatched. The CDR3 reads CSVDRGTEAFF. CDR3 nucleotide sequence: TGCAGCGTGGACAGGGGCACTGAAGCTTTCTTT.

This chain connects TRBV12-3 or TRBV12-4 to TRBJ2-2; TRBD2 aligns across 12 bases. This CDR3 is built from 23 residues. Trimming took 5 bases from V and 5 from J; bases not matched to a gene: 27. The CDR3 DNA sequence: TGTGCCAGCAGTCCGGACGGACTAGCGGGGCGGCTGGAGGGCCAAAGTTGGACCGGGGAGCTGTTTTTT. It is translated as CASSPDGLAGRLEGQSWTGELFF.

This clonotype was detected ten times or more. The chain combines TRBV6-1 with TRBJ2-1, with TRBD2 matching over 13 bases. This CDR3 comprises 18 residues. The J segment lost 8 bases and the V segment lost 5 bases, leaving 15 bases of the junction unmatched. Germline assignment: CDR1 MNHNS and CDR2 SASEGT. CDR3 nucleotide sequence: TGTGCCAGCAGTAGGACTAGCGGGAGTATTTTACTCGGAGATGAGCAGTTCTTC. Amino acid sequence: CASSRTSGSILLGDEQFF.

This clonotype was seen ten or more times. CDR3 bases: TGTGCCAGCAGCCCCACCGGGACCGTGAAATCGCCCCTCCACTTT. Translated: CASSPTGTVKSPLHF. The chain uses TRBV7-3 and TRBJ1-6; TRBD1 might be the D (5 bases). CDR1 is SGHTA and CDR2 is FQGTGA in the germline V gene. The CDR3 extends over 15 amino acids. V was cut by 5 bases and J by 13 bases, with 21 bases left in between.

This clonotype was seen more than once but under ten times. This may come from a read error, since a much larger clone is one base off. The CDR3 DNA reads TGTGCCAGCGGTTCCGACAGGGTGGGTCTCCACAATGAGCAGTTCTTC. Protein product: CASGSDRVGLHNEQFF. This chain connects TRBV28 to TRBJ2-1; 7 nucleotides match TRBD1. Germline values: CDR1 MDHEN, CDR2 SYDVKM. The CDR3 spans 16 residues. The V segment lost 8 bases and the J segment 5 bases; nucleotides outside the gene matches: 15. The whole variable domain, remainder taken from reference TRBV28 and TRBJ2-1, is DVKVTQSSRYLVKRTGEKVFLECVQDMDHENMFWYRQDPGLGLRLIYFSYDVKMKEKGDIPEGYSVSREKKERFSLILESASTNQTSMYLCASGSDRVGLHNEQFFGPGTRLTVL.